This record looks at one T cell receptor beta chain sequence and its context. Its antigen is undetermined. The source of the sample is a study of cytomegalovirus exposure and HLA in healthy donors. Study-wide points: In terms of immune exposure information, only CMV serostatus was available. Apparent HLA restriction characterized most CMV-associated TCR beta chains in a later analysis.

PCR used 60 Vbeta primers and 13 Jbeta primers. This table comes from immunoSEQ multiplex PCR, and its TCRdb copy is limited to in-frame clones, with some not included. The table has 200,000 to 250,000 clones, 70% to 80% seen once. Sequencing used PBMCs. This TCR came from a woman aged 25-40 years in good health and CMV-seronegative.

CDR3 loop: CASSRDLGPTDTQYF. As DNA, the CDR3 is TGTGCCAGCAGCCGGGACTTAGGTCCCACAGATACGCAGTATTTT. V usage is TRBV25-1 and J usage is TRBJ2-3, with D tentatively TRBD2 (6 bases). V was trimmed by 6 bases and J by 2 bases, leaving 15 bases between them. Germline assignment: CDR1 MGHDK and CDR2 SYGVNS. This CDR3 has 15 amino acids.